These 25 T cell receptor beta chains were sequenced from one sample in a study of T cell responses to AZD1222 COVID-19 vaccine. Generated by immunoSEQ multiplex PCR, the TCRdb table keeps only in-frame clones and is missing some. This sample has 120,000 to 150,000 clones, with approximately 94% found just once. The starting material was peripheral blood, obtained on day 0 of AZD1222 vaccination. The receptors come from an adult in good health.

The chain employs TRBV7-3 and TRBJ2-1; D gene uncertain. The V and J ends lost 5 bases and 8 bases respectively, with 13 bases between them. This CDR3 region has 13 residues. Per the germline V gene, CDR1 is SGHTA and CDR2 is FQGTGA. CDR3 loop: CASSATVGYEQFF. As DNA, the CDR3 is TGTGCCAGCAGCGCTACAGTAGGATATGAGCAGTTCTTC.

This rearrangement joins TRBV27 to TRBJ2-3; D unresolved. CDR3 length equals 16 residues. The germline gives CDR1 MNHEY, CDR2 SMNVEV (reference sequence). The germline V and J ends were trimmed by 6 bases and 1 base, with 17 bases remaining between them. The CDR3, as DNA: TGTGCCAGCAGCTACCGGACGGGCCTCCGCACAGATACGCAGTATTTT. As protein: CASSYRTGLRTDTQYF.

The chain recombines TRBV19 with TRBJ2-3, with D uncertain. Trimming pared 7 bases from V and 6 bases from J, leaving 5 bases between. Germline lookup yields CDR1 LNHDA and CDR2 SQIVND (reference sequence). This CDR3 is 10 amino acids long. DNA of the CDR3: TGTGCCAGTACTACTGATACGCAGTATTTT. This sequence encodes CASTTDTQYF.

The rearrangement links TRBV5-8 to TRBJ2-3; D might be TRBD2 (7 bases). The V gene's germline CDR1 is SGHTS and CDR2 YDEGEE. The CDR3 sequence is 13 residues long. Trimming pared 0 bases from V and 8 bases from J, leaving 10 bases between. CDR3 nucleotide sequence: TGTGCCAGCAGCTTGGCTCGGGGGGCTACGCAGTATTTT. Residues: CASSLARGATQYF.

The rearrangement links TRBV30 to TRBJ1-5; 8 positions match TRBD1. Germline values: CDR1 GTSNPN, CDR2 SVGIG (reference sequence). This CDR3 is built from 15 residues. Germline trimming cut 0 bases from V and 6 bases from J; bases unmatched to any gene: 7. CDR3 DNA sequence: TGTGCCTGGAGTGTACCAGGGGGCGTAGCTCAGCCCCAGCATTTT. It codes for CAWSVPGGVAQPQHF.

This chain joins TRBV30 and TRBJ1-5, with 7 bases identical to TRBD1. The ends lost 0 bases at V and 5 bases at J; junction bases unmatched: 13. The CDR3 is 17 residues long. Germline V CDR1 and CDR2: GTSNPN, SVGIG (reference sequence). The chain's CDR3 is CAWSVPRGRGFYQPQHF. The CDR3 DNA reads TGTGCCTGGAGTGTACCGAGAGGCAGGGGGTTTTATCAGCCCCAGCATTTT.

The rearrangement uses TRBV7-2 and TRBJ1-5, with D unresolved. V gave up 2 bases and J gave up 0 bases, with 8 bases separating them. CDR1 and CDR2 (germline): SGHTA, FQGNSA. This CDR3 comprises 15 residues. The CDR3 DNA reads as TGTGCCAGCAGCTTAAACGGCAATAGCAATCAGCCCCAGCATTTT. It encodes CASSLNGNSNQPQHF.

V and J are TRBV19 and TRBJ1-1; 8 nucleotides agree with TRBD1. The CDR3 totals 15 residues. CDR1 and CDR2 from the germline V gene are LNHDA and SQIVND (reference sequence). The V and J ends lost 5 bases and 1 base, in that order; junction bases with no gene match: 6. The CDR3 spells CASSLQDRANTEAFF. CDR3 DNA: TGTGCCAGTAGTCTACAGGACAGGGCGAACACTGAAGCTTTCTTT.

V gene TRBV7-2 combines with J gene TRBJ2-2, with D possibly TRBD2 on 7 matching bases. V was clipped by 2 bases and J by 4 bases, with 11 bases between them. The CDR3 contains 15 residues. Per germline, CDR1 SGHTA and CDR2 FQGNSA. CDR3 DNA: TGTGCCAGCAGCTTACTCGGGGGGCCCACCGGGGAGCTGTTTTTT. It yields the protein CASSLLGGPTGELFF.

In this sample, this clone turned up once. The chain links TRBV4-1 to TRBJ2-7; 7 nucleotides agree with TRBD2. Germline CDR1 MGHRA, CDR2 YSYEKL. The CDR3 covers 16 residues. The ends lost 0 bases at V and 3 bases at J; junction bases unmatched: 8. In nucleotides, the CDR3 is TGCGCCAGCAGCCAAGAGGGAGGGAGCGGGCGCTACGAGCAGTACTTC. This translates into CASSQEGGSGRYEQYF.

CDR3 bases: TGTGCCAGCAGCTTAAGTTCGGGAGGGGGCGCGGGCATTCAGTACTTC. Its protein product is CASSLSSGGGAGIQYF. The chain has TRBV7-2 and TRBJ2-4; D possibly corresponds to TRBD2 (8 bases). CDR1 is SGHTA, CDR2 FQGNSA, per germline. The CDR3 has 16 amino acids. Trimming shortened V by 2 bases and J by 9 bases, and 20 bases separated the two germline ends.

The chain links TRBV6-5 to TRBJ1-5; D perhaps matches TRBD1 (5 bases). Trimming left V 8 bases short and J 0 bases short, with 14 bases between. The CDR3 extends over 15 amino acids. Germline V lookup: CDR1 MNHEY, CDR2 SVGAGI. The CDR3 nucleotides read TGTGCCAGCTCGCAGGGCGTTTATAGCAATCAGCCCCAGCATTTT. It specifies CASSQGVYSNQPQHF.

V gene TRBV5-1 combines with J gene TRBJ1-4; perhaps TRBD1 as D (5 bases). Trimming took 3 bases from V and 1 from J, leaving 7 bases between them. Germline CDR1 is SGHRS and CDR2 is YFSETQ. The CDR3 contains 14 residues. The CDR3 here is CASSWGETNEKLFF. CDR3 in DNA: TGCGCCAGCAGCTGGGGCGAAACTAATGAAAAACTGTTTTTT.

The chain combines TRBV9 with TRBJ1-3; the D gene is possibly TRBD1 (5 bases). Looked up from germline, CDR1 is SGDLS and CDR2 is YYNGEE. The CDR3 extends over 16 amino acids. Trimming shortened V by 7 bases and J by 0 bases, and 17 bases separated the two germline ends. This CDR3 is CASQRGPDTSGNTIYF. In nucleotides, the CDR3 is TGTGCCAGCCAGAGGGGTCCGGATACCTCTGGAAACACCATATATTTT.

The genes are TRBV5-4 and TRBJ1-1, with 10 nucleotides matching TRBD1. Germline V CDR1 and CDR2: SGHNT, YYREEE (reference sequence). Losses at the gene ends were 3 bases for V and 2 bases for J; bases not matched to a gene: 1. This CDR3 has 14 amino acids. The DNA for the CDR3 is TGTGCCAGCAGCTCGACAGGGGGCAACACTGAAGCTTTCTTT. It translates to CASSSTGGNTEAFF.

This chain links TRBV25-1 with TRBJ2-7; 9 bases agree with TRBD1. There are 15 residues in the CDR3. Trimming removed 1 base from V and 3 bases from J; junction bases left unmatched: 4. CDR1 is MGHDK and CDR2 is SYGVNS in the germline V gene. CDR3 loop: CASSESGTGLYEQYF. In DNA form, the CDR3 reads TGTGCCAGCAGTGAATCAGGGACAGGGCTCTACGAGCAGTACTTC.

The chain links TRBV5-1 to TRBJ1-1, with TRBD1 as a possible D gene (6 bases). Trimming stripped 4 bases from V and 7 bases from J, with 17 bases between. Germline V gene sequence: CDR1 SGHRS, CDR2 YFSETQ. CDR3 length equals 14 residues. The CDR3 loop is CASSPVGGAGEAFF. CDR3 bases: TGCGCCAGCAGCCCTGTTGGGGGGGCTGGTGAAGCTTTCTTT. The variable domain in full, with the rest retrieved from reference TRBV5-1 and TRBJ1-1, is KAGVTQTPRYLIKTRGQQVTLSCSPISGHRSVSWYQQTPGQGLQFLFEYFSETQRNKGNFPGRFSGRQFSNSRSEMNVSTLELGDSALYLCASSPVGGAGEAFFGQGTRLTVV.

This chain connects TRBV7-6 to TRBJ1-3; TRBD1 matches at 7 bases. CDR1 is SGHVS, CDR2 FNYEAQ, per germline. The CDR3 extends over 13 amino acids. The ends lost 4 bases at V and 8 bases at J; junction bases unmatched: 5. The CDR3 coding sequence is TGTGCCAGCAGCTCATACCAGGGGGACACCATATATTTT. Translated: CASSSYQGDTIYF.

The chain is built from TRBV5-5 and TRBJ1-2; perhaps TRBD1 as D (5 bases). The germline V gene encodes CDR1 SGHKS and CDR2 YYEKEE (reference sequence). The CDR3 covers 13 residues. Trimming removed 4 bases from V and 5 bases from J, with 12 bases in between. This chain's CDR3 is CASSVGTLYGYTF. The DNA for the CDR3 is TGTGCCAGCAGCGTCGGGACCCTTTATGGCTACACCTTC.

CDR3 nucleotide sequence: TGTGCCAGCAGCTTGGGGGGACAGGGTGGTCAGCCCCAGCATTTT. It is translated as CASSLGGQGGQPQHF. The rearrangement joins TRBV5-6 to TRBJ1-5; 9 bases align to TRBD1. CDR1 is SGHDT, CDR2 YYEEEE, per germline. There are 15 residues in the CDR3. The J segment lost 6 bases and the V segment lost 0 bases, leaving 4 bases of the junction unmatched.

The rearrangement joins TRBV9 to TRBJ2-7; D possibly uses TRBD1 or TRBD2 (5 bases each). Trimming left V 2 bases short and J 2 bases short, with 11 bases between. Germline V gives CDR1 SGDLS, CDR2 YYNGEE. The CDR3 has 14 amino acids. DNA of the CDR3: TGTGCCAGCAGCGTGGGGACGGAGACCTACGAGCAGTACTTC. It encodes CASSVGTETYEQYF.

CDR3 loop: CASSLVGFEAFF. The CDR3 nucleotides are TGTGCCAGCAGCTTGGTAGGGTTTGAAGCTTTCTTT. The gene calls are TRBV5-5 and TRBJ1-1; D call uncertain. Germline V gene sequence: CDR1 SGHKS, CDR2 YYEKEE (reference sequence). Trimming took off 0 bases at V and 7 bases at J, with 7 bases between the two ends. The CDR3 totals 12 residues.

The chain is built from TRBV28 and TRBJ2-1, with 11 bases lining up with TRBD2. The trim removed 7 bases at V and 3 bases at J, leaving 5 bases unmatched. CDR3 length: 15 amino acids. The V gene's germline CDR1 is MDHEN and CDR2 SYDVKM. The CDR3: CASTLTSGIYNEQFF. CDR3 nucleotide sequence: TGTGCCAGCACCCTGACTAGCGGGATCTACAATGAGCAGTTCTTC.

CDR3 sequence (DNA): TGTGCCAGTAGTATAGATCAATGGCGCGTCATGAACACTGAAGCTTTCTTT. It specifies CASSIDQWRVMNTEAFF. This chain uses TRBV19 with TRBJ1-1; D unresolved. The CDR3 runs 17 residues. The ends were cut back, 0 bases at V and 0 bases at J, with 14 bases in the middle. The germline V gene has CDR1 LNHDA and CDR2 SQIVND (reference sequence).

This chain joins TRBV10-3 and TRBJ1-1, with D perhaps matching TRBD1 (6 bases). Per the germline V gene, CDR1 is ENHRY and CDR2 is SYGVKD. There are 15 residues in the CDR3. V dropped 2 bases and J dropped 1 base, with 11 bases sitting between them. The CDR3 sequence: CAISELGGANTEAFF. The CDR3, as DNA: TGTGCCATCAGTGAGCTCGGGGGCGCGAACACTGAAGCTTTCTTT.